This T cell receptor (beta chain) was retrieved from a study of CD8+CD57+ T cells in acquired aplastic anemia. Study-level information: Average DNA yield from sorted CD4+ and CD8+ cells was 3.2 ug. Study-level points and caveats: Between patients and controls, twenty-nine CD8+ CDR3 sequences were found in common.

Genomic DNA, serving as template, underwent TCR beta VDJ and CDR3 profiling. TCRdb independently ran MiXCR on the reads; one entry per CDR3 protein. In the table there are under 350,000 distinct CDR3 sequences, 50% to 65% of which are singletons. Germline V gene data show CDR1 as SGHVS and CDR2 as FQNEAQ. V shed 0 bases and J 11 bases; nucleotides not matched to a gene: 6. The CDR3 length is 16 residues. About this clonotype: Antigen specificity is unknown.

Sequenced patients had shown CD8+CD57+ cell expansion by flow cytometry. Severe acquired aplastic anemia was present in every patient. The sequenced material came from sorted CD4+, CD8+, or CD8+CD57+ T cells (not recorded which) from PBMCs. This receptor was obtained from a human donor with aplastic anemia. The J gene is TRBJ2-3, the V gene TRBV7-8; 15 positions agree with TRBD2. This CDR3 reads CASSLAGLAGGHEQYF. The CDR3 DNA is TGTGCCAGCAGCTTAGCAGGACTAGCGGGGGGGCATGAGCAGTATTTT.